The clone carrying this T cell receptor (beta chain) was seen at least ten times. Its specificity is not known. The source of the sample is a study of identical twins. CDR1 and CDR2 (germline): MRHNA, SNTAGT. Trimming at V came to 0 bases and at J to 4 bases, leaving 0 bases not matched to a gene. The CDR3 loop spans 15 amino acids. Whole-study findings and limits: Conclusions leaned on cross-sectional statistical analysis and did not track the same donors over time. Insertions were fewer in abundant cord blood beta clonotypes, whereas memory repertoires showed none of this pattern.

Each CDR3 protein is one row after TCRdb ran MiXCR on the 5' RACE reads. The repertoire holds 500,000 to 600,000 distinct CDR3 sequences, with 22% as singletons. These data also formed part of another study, on T cells expressing NK-cell markers. That paper adds: The study drew TCR beta repertoires from sorted CD3+CD56+NKG2C+, CD3+CD56+NKG2C- and CD3+CD56-NKG2C+ T cells. Dominant NKG2C+ clonotypes in six donors made up roughly 1.0-7.0% of CD8+ T cells.

This TCR was recovered from a woman aged 18-30 years in good health. The chain links TRBV6-4 to TRBJ2-3, with 11 bases identical to TRBD2. The sample consisted of CD4+ T cells sorted from blood. CDR3: CASSDSSGGADTQYF. The DNA of the CDR3 is TGTGCCAGCAGTGACTCTAGCGGGGGGGCAGATACGCAGTATTTT.